A single T cell receptor (beta chain) is shown here with its context. Its target is not known. The data belong to a study of cytomegalovirus exposure and HLA in healthy donors. In the PCR, 60 Vbeta and 13 Jbeta primers were used. Using immunoSEQ multiplex PCR, the repertoire was profiled, and TCRdb retains in-frame clones only, with some absent. Seen here are 95,000 to 100,000 clones, around 74% observed once, and the top ten hold about 1.9%. Regarding the study as a whole: CMV antigen specificity of a few CMV-associated chains was confirmed in vitro. According to a later analysis, most TCR beta chains associated with CMV appeared HLA-restricted.

The sample was PBMCs. The sequence was obtained from a woman in her thirties or forties in good health and CMV-seronegative.

CDR3 bases: TGTGCCAGCAGCGCCGGACAGCTTGGCACTGAAGCTTTCTTT. This gives the protein CASSAGQLGTEAFF. The chain combines TRBV7-3 with TRBJ1-1; TRBD1 is a possible D gene (6 bases). The germline CDR1 and CDR2 sequences are SGHTA and FQGTGA. The CDR3 length is 14 residues. V lost 5 bases and J lost 4, with 14 bases in between. Using reference TRBV7-3 and TRBJ1-1 for the parts outside the CDR3, the full variable domain is GAGVSQTPSNKVTEKGKYVELRCDPISGHTALYWYRQSLGQGPEFLIYFQGTGAADDSGLPNDRFFAVRPEGSVSTLKIQRTERGDSAVYLCASSAGQLGTEAFFGQGTRLTVV.